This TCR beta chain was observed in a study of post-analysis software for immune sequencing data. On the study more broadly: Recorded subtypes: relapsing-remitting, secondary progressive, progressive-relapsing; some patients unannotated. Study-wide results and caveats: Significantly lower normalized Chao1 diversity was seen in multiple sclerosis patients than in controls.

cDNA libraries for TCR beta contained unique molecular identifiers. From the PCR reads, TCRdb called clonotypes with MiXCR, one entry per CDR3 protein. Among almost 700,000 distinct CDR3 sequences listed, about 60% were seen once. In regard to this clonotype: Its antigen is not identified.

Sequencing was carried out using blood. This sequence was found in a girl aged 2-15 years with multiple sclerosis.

The CDR3 loop is CASSLESTKANYGYTF. The CDR3 DNA is TGTGCCAGCAGCTTAGAGAGCACGAAAGCTAACTATGGCTACACCTTC. The rearrangement uses TRBV13 and TRBJ1-2; D is unclear. Trimming took off 1 base at V and 0 bases at J, with 12 bases between the two ends. CDR3 length equals 16 residues. Germline V gene data show CDR1 as PRHDT and CDR2 as FYEKMQ (reference sequence).